A single sample is the source of the 24 T cell receptor beta chains below, sequenced in a study of post-analysis software for immune sequencing data. Study-wide findings and caveats: Relative to controls, patients had a few TRBV segments at higher frequency, with TRBV5-6, TRBV5-1 and TRBV20-1 among these.

Tagging with unique molecular identifiers was a feature of the TCR beta cDNA libraries. TCRdb reprocessed the PCR reads with MiXCR, giving one entry per CDR3 protein. Of roughly 870,000 distinct CDR3 sequences listed, about 50% were seen once; the top ten hold 4.6%. For these TCRs, the target antigens are not known. The sequenced material came from blood. These receptors all stem from a girl aged 10 to 17 with multiple sclerosis.

V and J are TRBV20-1 and TRBJ2-7; D possibly corresponds to TRBD1 (6 bases). This CDR3 comprises 13 residues. Germline loops: CDR1 DFQATT, CDR2 SNEGSKA (reference sequence). V dropped 3 bases and J dropped 6 bases, with 15 bases sitting between them. CDR3 DNA sequence: TGCAGTGCTAGTCTTTACAGGGAAGGCGAGCAGTACTTC. This codes for CSASLYREGEQYF.

The chain employs TRBV29-1 and TRBJ2-7, with D maybe TRBD1 (6 bases). The CDR3 length is 15 residues. V was cut by 5 bases and J by 3 bases, with 20 bases left in between. The V gene's germline CDR1 is SQVTM and CDR2 ANQGSEA. The CDR3, as DNA: TGCAGCGTTCTACCGGGACAACATAACAACTACGAGCAGTACTTC. Amino acid sequence: CSVLPGQHNNYEQYF.

The rearrangement links TRBV5-1 to TRBJ2-3; a weak D match, TRBD1 (7 bases). The CDR3 is 16 amino acids. V lost 5 bases, J lost 4 bases, and 20 bases lay in between. Per germline, CDR1 SGHRS and CDR2 YFSETQ. CDR3 residues: CASSLQGTGGSDTQYF. The DNA for the CDR3 is TGCGCCAGCAGTTTACAGGGGACCGGGGGATCAGATACGCAGTATTTT.

This sequence joins TRBV20-1 and TRBJ2-4; no clear D. The V end was cut by 1 base, the J end by 0 bases, with 7 bases between. Germline CDR1 DFQATT, CDR2 SNEGSKA (reference sequence). This CDR3 is built from 14 residues. The CDR3 spells CSARGGLAKNIQYF. CDR3 in DNA: TGCAGTGCTAGAGGGGGTCTAGCCAAAAACATTCAGTACTTC.

The chain joins TRBV14 to TRBJ1-2; D remains ambiguous. V was trimmed by 4 bases and J by 2 bases, leaving 11 bases between them. Germline V lookup: CDR1 SGHDN, CDR2 FVKESK. The CDR3 spans 14 residues. CDR3 sequence reads: CASSLLLPNYGYTF. The CDR3 DNA reads as TGTGCCAGCAGCCTCCTCTTACCGAACTATGGCTACACCTTC. Filled out from reference TRBV14 and TRBJ1-2, the complete variable domain reads EAGVTQFPSHSVIEKGQTVTLRCDPISGHDNLYWYRRVMGKEIKFLLHFVKESKQDESGMPNNRFLAERTGGTYSTLKVQPAELEDSGVYFCASSLLLPNYGYTFGSGTRLTVV.

The chain couples TRBV9 to TRBJ2-7; no definite D call. The CDR3 totals 14 residues. The V end was cut by 0 bases, the J end by 1 base, with 8 bases between. Per germline, CDR1 SGDLS and CDR2 YYNGEE. DNA for the CDR3: TGTGCCAGCAGCGTAGAAGGACGGTCCTACGAGCAGTACTTC. This sequence encodes CASSVEGRSYEQYF. The full variable domain, rest sourced from reference TRBV9 and TRBJ2-7, is DSGVTQTPKHLITATGQRVTLRCSPRSGDLSVYWYQQSLDQGLQFLIQYYNGEERAKGNILERFSAQQFPDLHSELNLSSLELGDSALYFCASSVEGRSYEQYFGPGTRLTVT.

The genes are TRBV29-1 and TRBJ2-5; no clear D. The tail of the sequence fits TRBJ2-7 better, so the J call may be wrong. Germline loops: CDR1 SQVTM, CDR2 ANQGSEA. The CDR3 contains 12 residues. CDR3 protein: CSVEIQNYEQYF. DNA of the CDR3: TGCAGCGTTGAAATTCAGAACTACGAGCAGTACTTC.

The sample holds a few counts of this clonotype. The chain links TRBV3-1 to TRBJ1-2; D may be TRBD1 (5 bases). The ends were cut back, 2 bases at V and 0 bases at J, with 13 bases in the middle. The CDR3 is made up of 16 amino acids. Germline-derived CDR1 and CDR2 are LGHDT and YNNKEL (reference sequence). The CDR3, as DNA: TGTGCCAGCAGCCAACAGTACAGGAGAGCTAACTATGGCTACACCTTC. Protein: CASSQQYRRANYGYTF.

J is TRBJ2-7 and V is TRBV27; TRBD1 matches 10 bases. The J call may be incorrect, as the DNA end agrees better with TRBJ2-5. Germline values: CDR1 MNHEY, CDR2 SMNVEV (reference sequence). The CDR3 is made up of 15 amino acids. The CDR3 is CASNSGTGEWETQYF. For the CDR3, the DNA is TGTGCCAGCAATTCCGGGACAGGGGAATGGGAGACCCAGTACTTC.

The chain links TRBV6-1 to TRBJ2-3, with unresolved D. Germline V gene lookup returns CDR1 MNHNS and CDR2 SASEGT. V was trimmed by 0 bases and J by 4 bases, leaving 14 bases between them. CDR3 length: 16 amino acids. CDR3 nucleotide sequence: TGTGCCAGCAGTGAAGCGAGCTGGACCCCCTCAGATACGCAGTATTTT. Translating it yields CASSEASWTPSDTQYF.

This clonotype has only a few counts. The rearrangement joins TRBV25-1 to TRBJ1-2; D is uncertain. The CDR3 is 13 residues long. V was pared by 0 bases and J by 5 bases, with 7 bases between. The germline gives CDR1 MGHDK, CDR2 SYGVNS. CDR3 sequence (DNA): TGTGCCAGCAGTGAATATGCGGGTTATGGCTACACCTTC. Protein: CASSEYAGYGYTF.

This clonotype was seen a handful of times. The chain recombines TRBV29-1 with TRBJ2-7, with 13 bases identical to TRBD2. The germline CDR1 and CDR2 sequences are SQVTM and ANQGSEA. CDR3 size: 15 residues. V shed 2 bases, J shed 6 bases, and the junction held 7 bases outside the gene matches. This CDR3 is CSVEKRTSGSGEQYF. The CDR3, as DNA: TGCAGCGTTGAAAAAAGGACTAGCGGGAGTGGCGAGCAGTACTTC.

The chain has TRBV4-2 and TRBJ1-2, with a weak D call TRBD1 (5 bases). The CDR3 loop spans 17 amino acids. Trimming took off 1 base at V and 5 bases at J, with 20 bases between the two ends. CDR1 LGHNA and CDR2 YNFKEQ come from the germline V gene. This chain's CDR3 is CASSQGIKGPQGYGYTF. CDR3 nucleotides: TGTGCCAGCAGCCAAGGTATAAAGGGGCCCCAGGGATATGGCTACACCTTC.

The rearrangement joins TRBV20-1 to TRBJ2-5; D may be TRBD1 (6 bases). This CDR3 has 15 amino acids. CDR1 and CDR2 (germline): DFQATT, SNEGSKA (reference sequence). V was clipped by 6 bases and J by 2 bases, with 19 bases between them. In DNA form, the CDR3 reads TGCAGTGCCCTCCGGGGACACGGAAATCAAGAGACCCAGTACTTC. This encodes CSALRGHGNQETQYF.

V gene TRBV29-1 combines with J gene TRBJ2-7; TRBD2 agrees at 7 bases. Per germline, CDR1 SQVTM and CDR2 ANQGSEA. The CDR3 length is 13 residues. Germline trimming cut 2 bases from V and 0 bases from J; bases unmatched to any gene: 1. The CDR3: CSVELAASYEQYF. CDR3 nucleotide sequence: TGCAGCGTTGAACTAGCGGCCTCCTACGAGCAGTACTTC.

V usage is TRBV7-3 and J usage is TRBJ2-3; D is possibly TRBD2 (5 bases). This CDR3 has 14 residues. Germline values: CDR1 SGHTA, CDR2 FQGTGA. V lost 1 base and J 5 bases, leaving 10 bases between the germline ends. CDR3 DNA: TGTGCCAGCAGCTTAAACGGAGGATTAGATACGCAGTATTTT. It yields the protein CASSLNGGLDTQYF.

The chain links TRBV9 to TRBJ1-6; D is unresolved. Trimming left V 4 bases short and J 7 bases short, with 18 bases between. The CDR3 has 16 residues. The germline V gene encodes CDR1 SGDLS and CDR2 YYNGEE. The CDR3 spells CASSLRAAVGNSPLHF. As DNA, the CDR3 is TGTGCCAGCAGCCTTCGCGCGGCAGTTGGAAATTCACCCCTCCACTTT.

The chain recombines TRBV29-1 with TRBJ1-2; TRBD1 matches at 9 bases. Germline V gives CDR1 SQVTM, CDR2 ANQGSEA. This CDR3 comprises 16 residues. Trimming took 2 bases from V and 2 from J; bases not matched to a gene: 9. The CDR3 sequence: CSVERGGTGRNYGYTF. The CDR3 nucleotides are TGCAGCGTTGAAAGGGGGGGGACAGGGAGGAACTATGGCTACACCTTC.

The V gene is TRBV9, the J gene TRBJ2-7; D possibly matches TRBD1 or TRBD2 (5 bases each). The germline V and J ends were trimmed by 4 bases and 10 bases, with 12 bases remaining between them. Germline CDR1 SGDLS, CDR2 YYNGEE. The CDR3 length is 11 residues. The CDR3, as DNA: TGTGCCAGCAGCCCCGGGACCAACCAGTACTTC. Residues: CASSPGTNQYF.

Only one count was recorded for this clonotype. The genes are TRBV20-1 and TRBJ1-2; D might be TRBD1 (5 bases). Germline CDR1 reads DFQATT; CDR2 reads SNEGSKA (reference sequence). The V end lost 3 bases, the J end lost 6 bases, and 14 bases lay between the germline ends. The CDR3 covers 13 residues. CDR3 coding DNA: TGCAGTGCTAGGGCGGGGGGTTGGGATGGCTACACCTTC. Translation gives CSARAGGWDGYTF.

This clonotype was counted between two and nine times. The chain recombines TRBV6-2 or TRBV6-3 with TRBJ1-2, with TRBD1 as a possible D gene (6 bases). The V and J ends lost 2 bases and 4 bases respectively, with 8 bases between them. Germline lookup yields CDR1 MNHEY and CDR2 SVGEGT. This CDR3 comprises 13 residues. This CDR3 is CASSYPTGYGYTF. CDR3 in DNA: TGTGCCAGCAGTTACCCGACAGGCTATGGCTACACCTTC.

This clonotype was detected only a few times. This chain connects TRBV6-1 to TRBJ2-3, with 10 bases lining up with TRBD2. The CDR3 has 17 amino acids. Germline CDR1 reads MNHNS; CDR2 reads SASEGT. V lost 8 bases and J lost 0; bases outside the gene matches: 11. The CDR3 region has the DNA TGTGCCAGCGGACGACTAGCGGGTTCCGCTAGCACAGATACGCAGTATTTT. Residues: CASGRLAGSASTDTQYF.

The gene calls are TRBV3-1 and TRBJ2-1, with D possibly being TRBD2 (5 bases). CDR3 size: 16 residues. CDR1 is LGHDT and CDR2 is YNNKEL in the germline V gene (reference sequence). V was trimmed by 1 base and J by 1 base, leaving 11 bases between them. The CDR3 loop reads CASSQVRGKSYNEQFF. CDR3 DNA: TGTGCCAGCAGCCAAGTTCGAGGGAAATCCTACAATGAGCAGTTCTTC.

A few counts support this clonotype. The J gene is TRBJ2-7, the V gene TRBV27, with 14 nucleotides matching TRBD2. Trimming at V came to 5 bases and at J to 6 bases, leaving 21 bases not matched to a gene. There are 20 residues in the CDR3. CDR1 and CDR2 (germline): MNHEY, SMNVEV (reference sequence). The CDR3 protein is CASSTWRGRLAGGISIEQYF. The CDR3 nucleotides are TGTGCCAGCAGTACCTGGAGGGGGCGACTAGCGGGGGGGATCTCCATCGAGCAGTACTTC.